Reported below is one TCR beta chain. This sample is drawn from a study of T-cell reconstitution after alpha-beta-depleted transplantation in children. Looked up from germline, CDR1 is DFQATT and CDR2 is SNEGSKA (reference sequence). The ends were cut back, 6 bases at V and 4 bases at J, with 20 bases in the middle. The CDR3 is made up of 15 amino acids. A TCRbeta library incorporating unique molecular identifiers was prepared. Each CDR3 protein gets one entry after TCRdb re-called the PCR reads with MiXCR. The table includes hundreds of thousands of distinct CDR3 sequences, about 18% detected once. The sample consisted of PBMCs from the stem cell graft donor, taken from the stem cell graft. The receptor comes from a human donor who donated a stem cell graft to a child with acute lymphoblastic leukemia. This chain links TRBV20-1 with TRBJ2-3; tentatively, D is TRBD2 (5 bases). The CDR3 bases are TGCAGTGCGACCCGAAGCGGATTATTCTCAGATACGCAGTATTTT. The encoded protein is CSATRSGLFSDTQYF.